One and the same sample provided the 18 T cell receptor beta chains below, sequenced in a study of radiotherapy plus CTLA-4 blockade in lung cancer. Clones were read by immunoSEQ multiplex PCR, and TCRdb kept only the in-frame ones, dropping some. The sample shows fewer than 85,000 clones, more than 85% of them seen only once. The source was peripheral blood, collected from a patient treated with radiotherapy plus ipilimumab. The receptors come from a human donor with non-small cell lung cancer who had stable disease on radiotherapy plus ipilimumab.

V is TRBV30 and J is TRBJ1-6, with D uncertain. CDR1 and CDR2 from the germline V gene are GTSNPN and SVGIG (reference sequence). V lost 0 bases and J 9 bases, leaving 6 bases between the germline ends. The length of the CDR3 is 12 residues. The CDR3 spells CAWSVLGSPLHF. CDR3 coding DNA: TGTGCCTGGAGTGTACTCGGTTCACCCCTCCACTTT.

The rearrangement links TRBV4-2 to TRBJ1-1; 9 bases align to TRBD1. Germline lookup yields CDR1 LGHNA and CDR2 YNFKEQ. CDR3 size: 18 residues. V trimming: 6 bases; J trimming: 4 bases; junction bases outside the gene matches: 18. In DNA, the CDR3 is TGTGCCAGCAGGGCGGGACAGGGTATGTTTTCAGACAGCACTGAAGCTTTCTTT. Translating gives CASRAGQGMFSDSTEAFF.

V and J are TRBV5-5 and TRBJ1-2, with TRBD1 identical over 9 bases. Losses at the gene ends were 4 bases for V and 9 bases for J; bases not matched to a gene: 7. Per germline, CDR1 SGHKS and CDR2 YYEKEE (reference sequence). The length of the CDR3 is 13 residues. The DNA for the CDR3 is TGTGCCAGCAGCACCGGACAGGGGAATAGCTACACCTTC. This encodes CASSTGQGNSYTF. The full variable domain, with the rest looked up from reference TRBV5-5 and TRBJ1-2, is DAGVTQSPTHLIKTRGQQVTLRCSPISGHKSVSWYQQVLGQGPQFIFQYYEKEERGRGNFPDRFSARQFPNYSSELNVNALLLGDSALYLCASSTGQGNSYTFGSGTRLTVV.

The J gene is TRBJ1-5, the V gene TRBV19; 8 bases map to TRBD1. The ends lost 4 bases at V and 0 bases at J; junction bases unmatched: 14. CDR1 is LNHDA and CDR2 is SQIVND in the germline V gene (reference sequence). The CDR3 covers 19 residues. This chain's CDR3 is CASSKRGQESTYSNQPQHF. CDR3 in DNA: TGTGCCAGTAGTAAAAGGGGACAGGAATCTACCTATAGCAATCAGCCCCAGCATTTT.

The rearrangement joins TRBV5-4 to TRBJ2-3; D may correspond to TRBD1 or TRBD2 (5 bases each). The germline V and J ends were trimmed by 5 bases and 6 bases, with 13 bases remaining between them. Germline V gene data show CDR1 as SGHNT and CDR2 as YYREEE (reference sequence). There are 13 residues in the CDR3. CDR3 DNA: TGTGCCAGCAGATTCCGGGACGGGGATACGCAGTATTTT. Its protein is CASRFRDGDTQYF.

This chain joins TRBV7-3 and TRBJ2-1; D call uncertain. The CDR3 runs to 14 residues. V was trimmed by 5 bases and J by 4 bases, leaving 12 bases between them. The germline CDR1 and CDR2 sequences are SGHTA and FQGTGA. CDR3 nucleotides: TGTGCCAGCAGCCTGCGCGGCGGATACAATGAGCAGTTCTTC. The encoded protein is CASSLRGGYNEQFF. The full variable domain, completed using reference TRBV7-3 and TRBJ2-1, is GAGVSQTPSNKVTEKGKYVELRCDPISGHTALYWYRQSLGQGPEFLIYFQGTGAADDSGLPNDRFFAVRPEGSVSTLKIQRTERGDSAVYLCASSLRGGYNEQFFGPGTRLTVL.

The J gene is TRBJ2-7, the V gene TRBV7-2; no definite D call. The V gene's germline CDR1 is SGHTA and CDR2 FQGNSA. Trimming left V 3 bases short and J 5 bases short, with 5 bases between. The length of the CDR3 is 11 residues. CDR3 protein: CASSLRNEQYF. The DNA of the CDR3 is TGTGCCAGCAGCTTGAGGAACGAGCAGTACTTC.

The chain joins TRBV5-6 to TRBJ1-2, with TRBD1 as a possible D gene (6 bases). Germline CDR1 reads SGHDT; CDR2 reads YYEEEE. With 4 bases removed from V and 3 bases from J, the gap between germline ends came to 16 bases. CDR3 length equals 15 residues. CDR3 in amino acids: CASSPYGGQDYGYTF. CDR3 sequence (DNA): TGTGCCAGCAGCCCTTACGGGGGGCAAGACTATGGCTACACCTTC.

The V call is TRBV5-1, the J call TRBJ2-3; 11 positions agree with TRBD2. The CDR3 spans 16 residues. With 3 bases clipped from V and 6 bases from J, the junction kept 9 bases outside the gene matches. Germline-derived CDR1 and CDR2 are SGHRS and YFSETQ. CDR3 DNA sequence: TGCGCCAGCAGCTCCCAACTAGCGGGGGCGGGGGATACGCAGTATTTT. Translated: CASSSQLAGAGDTQYF.

In this sample, this clone turned up a few times. The rearrangement uses TRBV28 and TRBJ2-7, with D perhaps TRBD2 (6 bases). Germline CDR1 is MDHEN and CDR2 is SYDVKM. The ends were cut back, 8 bases at V and 2 bases at J, with 10 bases in the middle. This CDR3 contains 12 residues. The CDR3 DNA is TGTGCCAGCTTTAGCGGCCCCTACGAGCAGTACTTC. Translated, it gives CASFSGPYEQYF. The full variable domain, in which reference TRBV28 and TRBJ2-7 provide the parts outside the CDR3, is DVKVTQSSRYLVKRTGEKVFLECVQDMDHENMFWYRQDPGLGLRLIYFSYDVKMKEKGDIPEGYSVSREKKERFSLILESASTNQTSMYLCASFSGPYEQYFGPGTRLTVT.

The gene calls are TRBV28 and TRBJ2-7, with no clear D. This CDR3 is 16 amino acids long. The V end was cut by 3 bases, the J end by 4 bases, with 19 bases between. In germline, CDR1 is MDHEN, CDR2 SYDVKM. CDR3 sequence reads: CASSFPAVWEGYEQYF. The CDR3 nucleotides read TGTGCCAGCAGTTTCCCCGCTGTGTGGGAAGGGTACGAGCAGTACTTC.

This sequence joins TRBV7-2 and TRBJ2-7, with a possible D match to TRBD1 (5 bases). The CDR3 has 14 amino acids. Germline V CDR1 and CDR2: SGHTA, FQGNSA. Trimming shortened V by 2 bases and J by 2 bases, and 10 bases separated the two germline ends. The CDR3, as DNA: TGTGCCAGCAGCTTACCCCCGGACACCTACGAGCAGTACTTC. This codes for CASSLPPDTYEQYF.

The chain joins TRBV9 to TRBJ2-7; the match to TRBD1 covers 9 bases. This CDR3 contains 15 residues. J lost 3 bases, V lost 7 bases, and 11 bases had no gene match. The germline CDR1 and CDR2 sequences are SGDLS and YYNGEE. The chain's CDR3 is CASALNLGQGYEQYF. The CDR3 coding sequence is TGTGCCAGCGCCCTAAATCTGGGACAGGGCTACGAGCAGTACTTC. Supplemented by reference TRBV9 and TRBJ2-7, the full variable domain reads DSGVTQTPKHLITATGQRVTLRCSPRSGDLSVYWYQQSLDQGLQFLIQYYNGEERAKGNILERFSAQQFPDLHSELNLSSLELGDSALYFCASALNLGQGYEQYFGPGTRLTVT.

The chain links TRBV29-1 to TRBJ2-3; unclear D gene. V shed 6 bases and J shed 4 bases, with 11 bases lying between them. The CDR3 has 12 residues. Germline CDR1 and CDR2: SQVTM and ANQGSEA. The CDR3 region has the DNA TGCAGCGTCCGGTCAGGCGCAGATACGCAGTATTTT. Translation: CSVRSGADTQYF.

Of note for this clone: The sample has other DNA sequences that encode this CDR3 too. The chain has TRBV11-2 and TRBJ2-7, with D possibly being TRBD1 (6 bases). This CDR3 has 15 residues. Germline loops: CDR1 SGHAT, CDR2 FQNNGV. Trimming took 4 bases from V and 3 from J, leaving 16 bases between them. The CDR3 is CASSSRGRTDYEQYF. CDR3 sequence (DNA): TGTGCCAGCAGCTCCAGGGGACGTACTGACTACGAGCAGTACTTC.

J is TRBJ2-5 and V is TRBV4-1, with 16 bases matching TRBD2. CDR3 length equals 19 residues. J was trimmed by 4 bases and V by 0 bases; bases with no gene match: 8. Germline values: CDR1 MGHRA, CDR2 YSYEKL. The CDR3 DNA follows: TGCGCCAGCAGCCAAGAGGGGGCAGGGACTAGCGGGAGGGGAGAGACCCAGTACTTC. Its protein product is CASSQEGAGTSGRGETQYF.

The chain has TRBV28 and TRBJ2-7, with 8 bases aligning to TRBD1. The CDR3 covers 15 residues. The V segment lost 7 bases and the J segment 9 bases; nucleotides outside the gene matches: 17. Germline CDR1 reads MDHEN; CDR2 reads SYDVKM. The CDR3 coding sequence is TGTGCCAGCATCTCAGGGGGCCATATTTTAGAGGGGCAGTACTTC. It specifies CASISGGHILEGQYF.

This clone was picked up one time. The chain combines TRBV9 with TRBJ2-2; 11 bases fit TRBD2. Germline V gene sequence: CDR1 SGDLS, CDR2 YYNGEE. The CDR3 runs 22 residues. Trimming cost V 0 bases and J 5 bases; bases outside gene matches: 21. CDR3 nucleotides: TGTGCCAGCAGCGTAGAAAGTCCCGGACTAGCGGGTAGAGGGCGTAGGACCGGGGAGCTGTTTTTT. Translation gives CASSVESPGLAGRGRRTGELFF.